A single sample gave rise to the 3 T cell receptor beta chains below, sequenced in a study of blood T cell repertoires in COVID-19. This table comes from immunoSEQ multiplex PCR, and its TCRdb copy is limited to in-frame clones, with some not included. Here the sample spans 60,000 to 90,000 clones, 86% being singletons. Sequencing was done on a sample of peripheral blood. Every receptor here comes from a human donor in a cohort sampled during active COVID-19.

The chain links TRBV5-1 to TRBJ2-3; 9 bases map to TRBD2. The trim removed 2 bases at V and 4 bases at J, leaving 8 bases unmatched. The germline V gene has CDR1 SGHRS and CDR2 YFSETQ. This CDR3 is 16 amino acids long. The CDR3 reads CASSLGAGGSPDTQYF. The CDR3 DNA reads as TGCGCCAGCAGCTTAGGAGCGGGAGGATCACCAGATACGCAGTATTTT.

The chain links TRBV11-3 to TRBJ2-3, with 12 bases that match TRBD2. The CDR3 runs 18 residues. CDR1 SGHNT and CDR2 YENEEA come from the germline V gene. The trim removed 0 bases at V and 6 bases at J, leaving 10 bases unmatched. The CDR3 spells CASSLDSPSGGARDTQYF. CDR3 coding DNA: TGTGCCAGCAGCTTAGATTCGCCTAGCGGGGGGGCAAGGGATACGCAGTATTTT.

The chain is built from TRBV9 and TRBJ1-2; D not certain. CDR3 length: 11 amino acids. Germline lookup yields CDR1 SGDLS and CDR2 YYNGEE. Trimming removed 3 bases from V and 8 bases from J, with 8 bases in between. CDR3 DNA sequence: TGTGCCAGCAGCGCCCCTTCCGGCTACACCTTC. Protein: CASSAPSGYTF.